Each of the 2 T cell receptor beta chains below was sequenced from the same sample in a study of blood T cell repertoires in COVID-19. This table comes from immunoSEQ multiplex PCR, and its TCRdb copy is limited to in-frame clones, with some not included. The table includes 150,000 to 200,000 clones, 85% detected once. The sequenced sample consisted of peripheral blood. These receptors all come from a human donor with acute or convalescent COVID-19. The donor label of this sample is uncertain.

The rearrangement links TRBV9 to TRBJ2-7; TRBD1 agrees at 8 bases. CDR3 length equals 14 residues. V trimming: 0 bases; J trimming: 6 bases; junction bases outside the gene matches: 5. CDR1 SGDLS and CDR2 YYNGEE come from the germline V gene. Here the CDR3 reads CASSVVGQGGEQYF. The CDR3 DNA follows: TGTGCCAGCAGCGTAGTCGGACAGGGTGGCGAGCAGTACTTC.

The count of this clone is one. The rearrangement uses TRBV6-5 and TRBJ1-2; 8 bases agree with TRBD1. Trimming took 7 bases from V and 8 from J; bases not matched to a gene: 3. Germline V lookup: CDR1 MNHEY, CDR2 SVGAGI. The CDR3 spans 11 residues. CDR3 amino acids: CASTQGGGYTF. The CDR3 DNA reads as TGTGCCAGCACACAGGGGGGCGGCTACACCTTC.